The following is a T cell receptor (beta chain) sequence with its context. Its antigen is undetermined. The PCR employed 60 Vbeta primers together with 13 Jbeta primers. The data were produced by immunoSEQ multiplex PCR, yet TCRdb's version contains in-frame clones alone and is incomplete. Of roughly 190,000 clones listed, around 80% are singletons. The sample is drawn from a study of cytomegalovirus exposure and HLA in healthy donors. Study in general: Earlier results showed roughly 120 million unique TCR beta sequences derived from approximately 170 million T cells. Study results and caveats: In a later analysis, a genetic analysis reported fewer productive-TCR N-insertions in an Asian-associated ancestry cluster than the cohort average. An analysis was carried out at a later point. It showed that HLA-associated TCR beta chains were more clonally expanded than equally common non-associated chains. Overall, approximately 150 TCR beta chains were annotated as cytomegalovirus-associated.

CDR1 is MNHEY and CDR2 is SMNVEV in the germline V gene (reference sequence). There are 14 residues in the CDR3. J gave up 5 bases and V 7 bases, and 10 bases lay outside the gene matches. The chain uses TRBV27 and TRBJ2-7, with 8 bases fitting TRBD2. Material for sequencing was PBMCs. The clonotype comes from a woman between 18 and 30 years old in good health and CMV-seronegative. CDR3: CASKWREERHEQYF. The CDR3 DNA reads TGTGCCAGCAAGTGGCGGGAGGAACGGCACGAGCAGTACTTC.